This T cell receptor beta chain was sequenced during a study of memory CD4+ T cells and cytomegalovirus serostatus. Study results and caveats: Each of 65 to 75 CMV-associated TCRbeta sequences occurred in one to five individuals. The CMV-associated TCR signature appears largely within the CD4+ memory repertoire.

Assay: immunoSEQ multiplex PCR; the TCRdb copy retains only in-frame clones and omits some. The profile shows tens of thousands of clones, around 78% of them singletons. Single viable CD3+CD4+CD8-CD45RO+ cells were sorted as the memory CD4+ T cells. Donors' CMV status reflects serum IgG against pp150, pp28, p38, p52. Total CD4+ T cells were enriched by CD4 positive selection. Germline assignment: CDR1 SEHNR and CDR2 FQNEAQ (reference sequence). The CDR3 runs 13 residues. Trimming removed 5 bases from V and 2 bases from J, with 10 bases in between. This clone was counted a few times. Its antigen is undetermined.

The chain couples TRBV7-9 to TRBJ2-7; tentative D call: TRBD1 (6 bases). The sequencing sample was made of memory CD4+ T cells from blood. The source of this sequence is an adult in good health and CMV-seronegative. The CDR3 protein is CASSVDSAYEQYF. The CDR3 DNA reads TGTGCCAGCAGCGTGGACAGCGCCTACGAGCAGTACTTC. Supplemented by reference TRBV7-9 and TRBJ2-7, the full variable domain reads DTGVSQNPRHKITKRGQNVTFRCDPISEHNRLYWYRQTLGQGPEFLTYFQNEAQLEKSRLLSDRFSAERPKGSFSTLEIQRTEQGDSAMYLCASSVDSAYEQYFGPGTRLTVT.